This T cell receptor (beta chain) was recorded in a study of T cells in localized non-small cell lung cancer. Study outcomes and limitations: Among the top 100 tumor clones, a median approximately 60 appeared in adjacent lung. Exceeding tumor, uninvolved adjacent lung had the highest T cell clonality. The study linked higher blood T cell density to longer overall survival. It remains possible that heterogeneity exists, since only one tumor region was sequenced.

Libraries were prepared by immunoSEQ multiplex PCR; TCRdb keeps only in-frame clonotypes and omits some of them. The table shows over 20,000 clones, with about 90% occurring only once. Comments on this clone: Its antigen remains unidentified.

The V and J ends lost 5 bases and 1 base, in that order; junction bases with no gene match: 15. The CDR3 runs 18 residues. Germline V gene sequence: CDR1 LNHDA, CDR2 SQIVND (reference sequence). The sample in question was peripheral blood, obtained before any cancer treatment. The TCR sequence derives from a male donor at least 60 years old with stage I squamous cell lung carcinoma. The rearrangement links TRBV19 to TRBJ1-1; the match to TRBD1 covers 8 bases. For the CDR3, the DNA is TGTGCCAGTAGTCCCCGACCCGGACAGGGAGGGACGAACACTGAAGCTTTCTTT. Amino acids: CASSPRPGQGGTNTEAFF.